The rows below give T cell receptor beta chains drawn from one sample of a study of blood T cell repertoires in COVID-19. Here immunoSEQ multiplex PCR was the method, and the copy in TCRdb shows in-frame clones only, minus some. Of fewer than 350,000 clones listed, over 75% were seen once; the top ten hold roughly 7%. Sequencing used peripheral blood. These receptor sequences come from a woman in her thirties with COVID-19, enrolled during active disease. CDR3s leave out the opening cysteine and the closing phenylalanine or tryptophan. Each record gives: CDR3 length, J gene, V gene, CDR3 protein.

CDR3 length: 11
J gene: TRBJ1-2
V gene: TRBV7-2
CDR3 protein: ASSLDRVSGYT

CDR3 length: 13
J gene: TRBJ2-1
V gene: TRBV11-1
CDR3 protein: ASSQTSGMGNEQF

CDR3 length: 13
J gene: TRBJ1-3
V gene: TRBV5-1
CDR3 protein: ASRRGDISGNTIY

CDR3 length: 10
J gene: TRBJ1-3
V gene: TRBV19
CDR3 protein: ASSYSGNTIY

CDR3 length: 13
J gene: TRBJ2-1
V gene: TRBV27
CDR3 protein: ASSLEQGSYNEQF

CDR3 length: 14
J gene: TRBJ2-3
V gene: TRBV5-4
CDR3 protein: ASSPRRERSTDTQY

CDR3 length: 14
J gene: TRBJ1-1
V gene: TRBV5-1
CDR3 protein: ASSFGQGLPSTEAF

CDR3 length: 12
J gene: TRBJ2-1
V gene: TRBV7-9
CDR3 protein: ASSLQSGRGEQF

CDR3 length: 16
J gene: TRBJ2-1
V gene: TRBV5-1
CDR3 protein: ASSLLAGGRSSYNEQF

CDR3 length: 13
J gene: TRBJ2-1
V gene: TRBV6-5
CDR3 protein: ASSQGLAGVNEQF

CDR3 length: 13
J gene: TRBJ1-1
V gene: TRBV7-2
CDR3 protein: ASSLPGTVNTEAF

CDR3 length: 13
J gene: TRBJ1-2
V gene: TRBV28
CDR3 protein: ASSPGVGVDYGYT

CDR3 length: 11
J gene: TRBJ2-7
V gene: TRBV5-4
CDR3 protein: ASSFAGSYEQY

CDR3 length: 14
J gene: TRBJ1-2
V gene: TRBV4-2
CDR3 protein: ASSRARSAGGYGYT

CDR3 length: 11
J gene: TRBJ1-2
V gene: TRBV28
CDR3 protein: ATKRKDREGYT

CDR3 length: 15
J gene: TRBJ1-4
V gene: TRBV5-1
CDR3 protein: ASSLGPGLETNEKLF

CDR3 length: 13
J gene: TRBJ2-7
V gene: TRBV19
CDR3 protein: ASSIGYRGSYEQY

CDR3 length: 14
J gene: TRBJ2-7
V gene: TRBV4-1
CDR3 protein: ASSQPYRGVLYEQY

CDR3 length: 13
J gene: TRBJ2-7
V gene: TRBV19
CDR3 protein: ASSIGTSGSYEQY

CDR3 length: 8
J gene: TRBJ2-1
V gene: TRBV10-2
CDR3 protein: ASRANEQF

CDR3 length: 10
J gene: TRBJ1-3
V gene: TRBV7-9
CDR3 protein: ASSPQSYTIY

CDR3 length: 13
J gene: TRBJ1-5
V gene: TRBV28
CDR3 protein: ASRATGYSNQPQH

CDR3 length: 11
J gene: TRBJ2-3
V gene: TRBV19
CDR3 protein: AAGQGSTDTQY

CDR3 length: 12
J gene: TRBJ1-5
V gene: TRBV19
CDR3 protein: ASTETGRNQPQH

CDR3 length: 13
J gene: TRBJ2-3
V gene: TRBV6-5
CDR3 protein: ASSRLAASTDTQY

CDR3 length: 11
J gene: TRBJ2-1
V gene: TRBV30
CDR3 protein: AWSGTGGNEQF

CDR3 length: 12
J gene: TRBJ2-4
V gene: TRBV3-1/TRBV3-2
CDR3 protein: ASSPTINKNIQY

CDR3 length: 12
J gene: TRBJ2-5
V gene: TRBV5-4
CDR3 protein: ASSLDSSWETQY

CDR3 length: 14
J gene: TRBJ1-3
V gene: TRBV7-3
CDR3 protein: ASSLWGQDSGNTIY

CDR3 length: 10
J gene: TRBJ1-5
V gene: TRBV13
CDR3 protein: ASSLGQGAQH

CDR3 length: 11
J gene: TRBJ1-1
V gene: TRBV18
CDR3 protein: ASSQGANTEAF

CDR3 length: 12
J gene: TRBJ1-4
V gene: TRBV18
CDR3 protein: ASSPGQGAEKLF

CDR3 length: 12
J gene: TRBJ1-4
V gene: TRBV10-3
CDR3 protein: AISDLQPNEKLF

CDR3 length: 11
J gene: TRBJ1-1
V gene: TRBV6-5
CDR3 protein: ASSRVRDTEAF

CDR3 length: 12
J gene: TRBJ2-7
V gene: TRBV7-9
CDR3 protein: ASSLTGGTYEQY

CDR3 length: 12
J gene: TRBJ2-3
V gene: TRBV5-4
CDR3 protein: ASSLQGAADTQY

CDR3 length: 12
J gene: TRBJ1-5
V gene: TRBV4-3
CDR3 protein: ASSQGQHNQPQH

CDR3 length: 11
J gene: TRBJ1-4
V gene: TRBV19
CDR3 protein: ASSAQGGEKLF

CDR3 length: 13
J gene: TRBJ1-4
V gene: TRBV7-9
CDR3 protein: ASSARTGGAEKLF

CDR3 length: 14
J gene: TRBJ2-7
V gene: TRBV5-4
CDR3 protein: ASSSGPSGRASEQY

CDR3 length: 13
J gene: TRBJ1-6
V gene: TRBV28
CDR3 protein: ASWPGGLHNSPLH